The next 21 T cell receptor beta chains were all read from a single sample in a study of blood T cell repertoires in COVID-19. Libraries were prepared by immunoSEQ multiplex PCR; TCRdb keeps only in-frame clonotypes and omits some of them. The sample consists of 150,000 to 200,000 clones, approximately 90% of them appearing once. The sequencing sample was made of PBMCs or T cells enriched from blood (not recorded which). These TCRs come from a young woman who had recovered from COVID-19.

The chain has TRBV28 and TRBJ1-5, with 9 bases that match TRBD1. Germline trimming cut 5 bases from V and 4 bases from J; bases unmatched to any gene: 6. CDR3 size: 15 residues. CDR1 and CDR2 from the germline V gene are MDHEN and SYDVKM. DNA for the CDR3: TGTGCCAGCAGTGAACAGGGGGCAATGAATCAGCCCCAGCATTTT. This sequence encodes CASSEQGAMNQPQHF. Drawing the rest from reference TRBV28 and TRBJ1-5, the complete variable domain is DVKVTQSSRYLVKRTGEKVFLECVQDMDHENMFWYRQDPGLGLRLIYFSYDVKMKEKGDIPEGYSVSREKKERFSLILESASTNQTSMYLCASSEQGAMNQPQHFGDGTRLSIL.

The rearrangement uses TRBV10-3 and TRBJ1-5; D gene uncertain. The V gene lost 0 bases and the J gene lost 5 bases, with 8 bases spanning the gap. Germline V CDR1 and CDR2: ENHRY, SYGVKD. The CDR3 covers 14 residues. CDR3 bases: TGTGCCATCAGTGAGTCTTGGGGAGATCAGCCCCAGCATTTT. Translated, it gives CAISESWGDQPQHF.

This chain connects TRBV28 to TRBJ2-5, with TRBD1 matching 12 bases. Germline V gives CDR1 MDHEN, CDR2 SYDVKM. The CDR3 has 18 residues. V lost 2 bases and J lost 5; bases outside the gene matches: 12. CDR3: CASSLPSAGQGAAETQYF. CDR3 in DNA: TGTGCCAGCAGTTTACCCTCCGCGGGACAGGGGGCTGCGGAGACCCAGTACTTC.

The chain uses TRBV7-9 and TRBJ1-2, with 7 bases matching TRBD1. The V gene's germline CDR1 is SEHNR and CDR2 FQNEAQ (reference sequence). V shed 1 base and J 0 bases; nucleotides not matched to a gene: 2. The CDR3 loop spans 15 amino acids. Here the CDR3 DNA reads TGTGCCAGCAGCTTAGAAGGGGGCGCTAACTATGGCTACACCTTC. It specifies CASSLEGGANYGYTF.

Here the CDR3 reads CASFPSGSPQYF. The CDR3 region has the DNA TGTGCCAGCTTTCCTAGCGGGAGCCCGCAGTATTTT. This sequence joins TRBV6-5 and TRBJ2-3; 10 nucleotides align to TRBD2. CDR3 length equals 12 residues. Germline CDR1 MNHEY, CDR2 SVGAGI. V shed 8 bases and J 10 bases; nucleotides not matched to a gene: 6.

This clone was seen just once. The V call is TRBV7-3, the J call TRBJ2-2; D uncertain. Germline CDR1 reads SGHTA; CDR2 reads FQGTGA. Trimming cost V 1 base and J 3 bases, with 9 bases left between them. The CDR3 consists of 15 residues. The CDR3, as DNA: TGTGCCAGCAGCTTAATTGGTTCAGACACCGGGGAGCTGTTTTTT. Translation gives CASSLIGSDTGELFF.

A single count supports this clone. This chain connects TRBV6-5 to TRBJ2-7; possibly TRBD2 for D (5 bases). Trimming stripped 2 bases from V and 0 bases from J, with 8 bases between. There are 14 residues in the CDR3. Germline-derived CDR1 and CDR2 are MNHEY and SVGAGI. CDR3 in DNA: TGTGCCAGCAGTTACACCGAGGGCTCCTACGAGCAGTACTTC. Residues: CASSYTEGSYEQYF.

For the CDR3, the DNA is TGTGCCAGCAGTCCTCAGACAGGGGCGAACACTGAAGCTTTCTTT. Its protein product is CASSPQTGANTEAFF. The chain uses TRBV28 and TRBJ1-1; 8 bases fit TRBD1. The trim removed 5 bases at V and 1 base at J, leaving 6 bases unmatched. CDR1 is MDHEN and CDR2 is SYDVKM in the germline V gene. There are 15 residues in the CDR3.

This chain links TRBV9 with TRBJ2-2; 12 bases line up with TRBD2. This CDR3 region has 16 residues. V dropped 3 bases and J dropped 1; count of bases not matched to a gene: 1. Per germline, CDR1 SGDLS and CDR2 YYNGEE. DNA of the CDR3: TGTGCCAGCAGCGGGGGACTAGCGGGGAACACCGGGGAGCTGTTTTTT. It is translated as CASSGGLAGNTGELFF.

The V and J genes are TRBV7-3 and TRBJ2-5; 8 bases map to TRBD1. The J segment lost 4 bases and the V segment lost 5 bases, leaving 3 bases of the junction unmatched. The germline CDR1 and CDR2 sequences are SGHTA and FQGTGA. The CDR3 sequence is 13 residues long. The CDR3 DNA is TGTGCCAGCAGCCCCACAGGGGGAGAGACCCAGTACTTC. Translating gives CASSPTGGETQYF.

The V gene is TRBV3-1 (or the pseudogene TRBV3-2), the J gene TRBJ2-5; 10 bases are shared with TRBD2. Germline CDR1 reads LGHDT; CDR2 reads YNNKEL (reference sequence). The CDR3 contains 17 residues. The trim removed 1 base at V and 3 bases at J, leaving 8 bases unmatched. As DNA, the CDR3 is TGTGCCAGCAGCCAAGGGGTTCCTAGCGGGAGAAAAGAGACCCAGTACTTC. Its translation: CASSQGVPSGRKETQYF.

The rearrangement joins TRBV10-3 to TRBJ1-3; a weak D match, TRBD1 (5 bases). The germline V and J ends were trimmed by 10 bases and 0 bases, with 16 bases remaining between them. The CDR3 length is 15 residues. Germline CDR1 is ENHRY and CDR2 is SYGVKD. The CDR3 nucleotides read TGTGCCACCCGGAGCAGGGCCGCCTCTGGAAACACCATATATTTT. Protein sequence: CATRSRAASGNTIYF.

This chain connects TRBV11-2 to TRBJ2-2, with D perhaps matching TRBD1 (5 bases). Trimming took off 5 bases at V and 5 bases at J, with 12 bases between the two ends. The CDR3 has 14 residues. Germline loops: CDR1 SGHAT, CDR2 FQNNGV. This CDR3 reads CASSPQGWTGELFF. In nucleotides, the CDR3 is TGTGCCAGCAGCCCGCAGGGTTGGACCGGGGAGCTGTTTTTT.

The chain joins TRBV2 to TRBJ2-3; 9 nucleotides match TRBD2. This CDR3 is 14 amino acids long. Germline V gene data show CDR1 as SNHLY and CDR2 as FYNNEI. With 5 bases clipped from V and 1 base from J, the junction kept 1 base outside the gene matches. The CDR3 sequence is CASSLAGGTDTQYF. CDR3 coding DNA: TGTGCCAGCAGTTTAGCGGGGGGCACAGATACGCAGTATTTT.

The rearrangement uses TRBV28 and TRBJ1-5, with D uncertain. Germline V lookup: CDR1 MDHEN, CDR2 SYDVKM. Trimming removed 7 bases at V and 2 bases at J, with 15 bases between. The CDR3 is 15 amino acids. CDR3 protein: CASTGPRRGNQPQHF. The CDR3 DNA reads as TGTGCCAGCACCGGCCCCCGGAGGGGCAATCAGCCCCAGCATTTT.

The chain recombines TRBV15 with TRBJ2-3, with 7 bases that match TRBD1. The CDR3 contains 14 residues. Trimming removed 6 bases from V and 5 bases from J; junction bases left unmatched: 8. The germline CDR1 and CDR2 sequences are LNHNV and YYDKDF (reference sequence). CDR3 sequence (DNA): TGTGCCACCAGGCTTGGGACAGCGAAAGATACGCAGTATTTT. Amino acid sequence: CATRLGTAKDTQYF. The full variable domain, completed using reference TRBV15 and TRBJ2-3, is DAMVIQNPRYQVTQFGKPVTLSCSQTLNHNVMYWYQQKSSQAPKLLFHYYDKDFNNEADTPDNFQSRRPNTSFCFLDIRSPGLGDTAMYLCATRLGTAKDTQYFGPGTRLTVL.

Here the CDR3 DNA reads TGTGCCAGCTCACCCGGCACCGGGGAGCTGTTTTTT. Residues: CASSPGTGELFF. This sequence joins TRBV18 and TRBJ2-2, with D uncertain. CDR1 is KGHSH and CDR2 is LQKENI in the germline V gene. The CDR3 is 12 residues long. Trimming pared 3 bases from V and 4 bases from J, leaving 3 bases between.

DNA of the CDR3: TGTGCCAGTACCTCGACCCCGGGACTAGCGGGAGGGCCGTACACCGGGGAGCTGTTTTTT. Encoded protein: CASTSTPGLAGGPYTGELFF. The V gene is TRBV19, the J gene TRBJ2-2, with 16 bases matching TRBD2. Germline values: CDR1 LNHDA, CDR2 SQIVND (reference sequence). Trimming removed 7 bases from V and 3 bases from J; junction bases left unmatched: 14. This CDR3 has 20 amino acids. The entire variable domain, with the rest obtained from reference TRBV19 and TRBJ2-2, is as follows: DGGITQSPKYLFRKEGQNVTLSCEQNLNHDAMYWYRQDPGQGLRLIYYSQIVNDFQKGDIAEGYSVSREKKESFPLTVTSAQKNPTAFYLCASTSTPGLAGGPYTGELFFGEGSRLTVL.

In this sample, this clone turned up a few times. The gene calls are TRBV6-5 and TRBJ2-7; 13 bases are shared with TRBD2. V trimming: 0 bases; J trimming: 5 bases; junction bases outside the gene matches: 4. The germline V gene encodes CDR1 MNHEY and CDR2 SVGAGI. The CDR3 has 16 residues. CDR3 sequence reads: CASSYSGLAGADEQYF. The DNA for the CDR3 is TGTGCCAGCAGTTACTCAGGACTAGCGGGAGCCGACGAGCAGTACTTC.

This rearrangement joins TRBV5-4 to TRBJ1-1; possibly TRBD1 for D (6 bases). V lost 4 bases, J lost 1 base, and 8 bases lay in between. There are 13 residues in the CDR3. Germline CDR1 and CDR2: SGHNT and YYREEE (reference sequence). The CDR3 DNA is TGTGCCAGCAGCGGCAGGGGGAACACTGAAGCTTTCTTT. Protein: CASSGRGNTEAFF.

This clone was detected only once. V gene TRBV20-1 combines with J gene TRBJ2-7, with 7 bases fitting TRBD1. The CDR3 loop spans 16 amino acids. Germline V gives CDR1 DFQATT, CDR2 SNEGSKA (reference sequence). V was pared by 6 bases and J by 3 bases, with 17 bases of the junction left unmatched. CDR3 in DNA: TGCAGTGCAAGTCGGAAACTGACAGGGCAAATCTACGAGCAGTACTTC. It is translated as CSASRKLTGQIYEQYF.